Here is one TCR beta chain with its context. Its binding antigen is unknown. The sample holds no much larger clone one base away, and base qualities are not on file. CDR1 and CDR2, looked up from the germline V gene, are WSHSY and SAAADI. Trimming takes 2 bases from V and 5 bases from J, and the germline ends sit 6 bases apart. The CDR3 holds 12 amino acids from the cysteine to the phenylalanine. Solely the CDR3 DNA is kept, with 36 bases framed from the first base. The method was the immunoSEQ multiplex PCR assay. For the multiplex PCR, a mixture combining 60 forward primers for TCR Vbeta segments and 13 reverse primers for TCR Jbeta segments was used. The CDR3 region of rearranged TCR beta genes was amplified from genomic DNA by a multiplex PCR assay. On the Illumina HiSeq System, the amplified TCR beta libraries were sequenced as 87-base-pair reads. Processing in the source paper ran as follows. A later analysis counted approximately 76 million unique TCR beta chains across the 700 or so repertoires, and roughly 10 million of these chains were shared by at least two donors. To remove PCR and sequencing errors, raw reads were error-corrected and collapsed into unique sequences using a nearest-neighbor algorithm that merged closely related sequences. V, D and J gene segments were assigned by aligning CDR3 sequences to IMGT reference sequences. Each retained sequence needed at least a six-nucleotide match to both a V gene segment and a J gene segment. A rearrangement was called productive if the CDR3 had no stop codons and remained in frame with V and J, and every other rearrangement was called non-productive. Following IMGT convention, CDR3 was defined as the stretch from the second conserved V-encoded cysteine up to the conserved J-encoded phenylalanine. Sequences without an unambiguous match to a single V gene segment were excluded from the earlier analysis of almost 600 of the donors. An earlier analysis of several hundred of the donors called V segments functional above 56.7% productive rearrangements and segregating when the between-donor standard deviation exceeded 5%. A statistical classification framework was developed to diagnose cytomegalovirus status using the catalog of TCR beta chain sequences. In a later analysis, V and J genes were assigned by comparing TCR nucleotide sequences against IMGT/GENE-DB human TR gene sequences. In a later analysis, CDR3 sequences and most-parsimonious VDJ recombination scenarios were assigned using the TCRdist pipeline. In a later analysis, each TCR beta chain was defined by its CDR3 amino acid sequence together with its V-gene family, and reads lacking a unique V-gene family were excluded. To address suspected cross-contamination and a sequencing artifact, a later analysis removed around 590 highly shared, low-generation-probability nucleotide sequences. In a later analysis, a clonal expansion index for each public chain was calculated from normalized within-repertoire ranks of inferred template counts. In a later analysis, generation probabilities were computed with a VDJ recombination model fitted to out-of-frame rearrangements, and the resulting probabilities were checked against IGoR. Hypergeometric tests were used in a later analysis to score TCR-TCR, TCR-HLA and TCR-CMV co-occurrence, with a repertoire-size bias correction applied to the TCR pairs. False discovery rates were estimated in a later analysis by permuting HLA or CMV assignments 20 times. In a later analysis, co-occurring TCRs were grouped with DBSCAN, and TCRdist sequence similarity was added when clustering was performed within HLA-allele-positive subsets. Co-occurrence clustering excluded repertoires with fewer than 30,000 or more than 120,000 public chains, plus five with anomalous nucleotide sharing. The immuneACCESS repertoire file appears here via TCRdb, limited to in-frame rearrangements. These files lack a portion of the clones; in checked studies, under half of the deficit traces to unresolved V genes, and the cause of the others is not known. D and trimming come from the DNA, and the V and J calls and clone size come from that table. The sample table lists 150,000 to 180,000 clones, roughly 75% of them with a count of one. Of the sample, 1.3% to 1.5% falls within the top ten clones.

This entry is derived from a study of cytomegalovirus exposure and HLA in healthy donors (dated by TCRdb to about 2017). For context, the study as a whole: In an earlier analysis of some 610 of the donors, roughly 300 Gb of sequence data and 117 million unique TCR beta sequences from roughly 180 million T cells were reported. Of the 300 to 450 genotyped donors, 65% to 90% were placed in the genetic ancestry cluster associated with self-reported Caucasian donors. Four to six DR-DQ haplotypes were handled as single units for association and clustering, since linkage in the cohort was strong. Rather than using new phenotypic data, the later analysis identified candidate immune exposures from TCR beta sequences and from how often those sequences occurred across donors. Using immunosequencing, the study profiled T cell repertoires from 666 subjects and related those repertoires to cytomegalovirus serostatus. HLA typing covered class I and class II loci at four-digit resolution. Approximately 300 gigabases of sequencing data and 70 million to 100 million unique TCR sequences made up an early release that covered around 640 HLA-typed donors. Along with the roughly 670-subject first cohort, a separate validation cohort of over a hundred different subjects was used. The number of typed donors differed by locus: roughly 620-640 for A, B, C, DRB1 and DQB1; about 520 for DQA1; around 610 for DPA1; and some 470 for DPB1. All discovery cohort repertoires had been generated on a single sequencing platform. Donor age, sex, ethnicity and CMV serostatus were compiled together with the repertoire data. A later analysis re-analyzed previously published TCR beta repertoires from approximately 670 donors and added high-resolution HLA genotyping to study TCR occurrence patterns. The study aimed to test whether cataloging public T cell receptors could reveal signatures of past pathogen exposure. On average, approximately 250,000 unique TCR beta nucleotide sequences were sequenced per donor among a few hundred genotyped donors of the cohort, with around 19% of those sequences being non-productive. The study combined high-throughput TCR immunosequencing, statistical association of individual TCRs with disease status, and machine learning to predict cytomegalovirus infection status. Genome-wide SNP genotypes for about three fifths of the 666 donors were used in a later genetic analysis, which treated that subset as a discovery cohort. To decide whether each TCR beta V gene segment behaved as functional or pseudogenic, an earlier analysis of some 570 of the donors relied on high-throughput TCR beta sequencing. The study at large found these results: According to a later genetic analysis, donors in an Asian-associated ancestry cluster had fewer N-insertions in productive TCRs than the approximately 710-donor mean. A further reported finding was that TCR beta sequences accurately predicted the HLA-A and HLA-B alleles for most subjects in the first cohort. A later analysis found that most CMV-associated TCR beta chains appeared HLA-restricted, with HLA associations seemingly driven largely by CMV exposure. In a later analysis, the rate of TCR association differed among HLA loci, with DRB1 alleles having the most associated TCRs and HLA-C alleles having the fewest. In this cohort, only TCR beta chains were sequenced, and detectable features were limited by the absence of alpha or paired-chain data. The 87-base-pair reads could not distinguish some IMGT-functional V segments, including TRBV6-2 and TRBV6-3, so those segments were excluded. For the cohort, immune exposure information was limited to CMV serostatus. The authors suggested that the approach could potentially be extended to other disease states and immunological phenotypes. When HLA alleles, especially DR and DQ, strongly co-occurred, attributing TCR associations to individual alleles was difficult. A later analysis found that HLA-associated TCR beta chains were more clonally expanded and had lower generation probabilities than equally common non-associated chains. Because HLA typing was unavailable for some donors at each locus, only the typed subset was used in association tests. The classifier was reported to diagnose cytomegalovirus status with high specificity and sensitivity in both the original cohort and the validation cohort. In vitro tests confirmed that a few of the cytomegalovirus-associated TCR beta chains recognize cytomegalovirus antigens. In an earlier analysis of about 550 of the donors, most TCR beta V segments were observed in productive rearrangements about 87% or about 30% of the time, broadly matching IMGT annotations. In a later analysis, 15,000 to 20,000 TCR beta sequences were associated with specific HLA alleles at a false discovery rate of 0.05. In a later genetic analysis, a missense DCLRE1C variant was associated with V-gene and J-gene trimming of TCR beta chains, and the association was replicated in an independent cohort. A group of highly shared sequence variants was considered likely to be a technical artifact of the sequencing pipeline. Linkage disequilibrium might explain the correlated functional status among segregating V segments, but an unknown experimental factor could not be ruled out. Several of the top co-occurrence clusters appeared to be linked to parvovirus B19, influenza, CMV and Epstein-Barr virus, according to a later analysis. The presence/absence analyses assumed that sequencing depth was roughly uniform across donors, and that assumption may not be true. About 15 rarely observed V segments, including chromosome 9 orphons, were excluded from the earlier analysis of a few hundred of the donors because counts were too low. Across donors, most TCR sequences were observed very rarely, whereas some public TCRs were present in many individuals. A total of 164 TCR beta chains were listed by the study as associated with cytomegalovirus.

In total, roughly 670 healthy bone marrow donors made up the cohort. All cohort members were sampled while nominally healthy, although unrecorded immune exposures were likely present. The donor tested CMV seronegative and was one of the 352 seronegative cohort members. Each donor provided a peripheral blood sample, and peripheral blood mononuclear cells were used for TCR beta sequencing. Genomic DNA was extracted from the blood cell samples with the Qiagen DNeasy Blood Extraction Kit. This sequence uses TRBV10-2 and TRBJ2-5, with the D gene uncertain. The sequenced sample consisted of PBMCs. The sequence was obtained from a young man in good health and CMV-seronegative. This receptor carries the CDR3 CASSEDRETQYF. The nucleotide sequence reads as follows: TGCGCCAGCAGTGAGGATCGGGAGACCCAGTACTTC.